Below, 9 T cell receptor beta chains from the same sample are listed, as sequenced in a study of T cells in Graves' hyperthyroidism and ophthalmopathy. RNA transcripts served as the template for amplifying TCR beta CDR3 regions. In the first-round RT-PCR of the TCR CDR3, the HTBI primer set was used. TCRdb re-called the multiplex PCR reads with MiXCR, one entry per CDR3 protein. The sample contains about 560,000 distinct CDR3 sequences, over 15% of which appear only once. Sequencing was carried out using blood. The origin of the receptors is a woman aged 18-30 years with Graves' hyperthyroidism.

Note on this clonotype: A read error may be the cause here, since a much bigger clone is one base away. Likely a read error: the CDR3 ends without its conserved phenylalanine or tryptophan. The chain links TRBV28 to TRBJ1-1, with D uncertain. In germline, CDR1 is MDHEN, CDR2 SYDVKM. Deletions cut 4 bases from V and 2 bases from J, with 11 bases between. CDR3 length: 14 amino acids. This chain's CDR3 is CASSSRVHNTEAFL. The CDR3 DNA follows: TGTGCCAGCAGTTCGAGAGTTCATAACACTGAAGCTTTCCTT.

This clonotype was picked up many times. The genes are TRBV28 and TRBJ1-5; tentative D call: TRBD1 (5 bases). V lost 6 bases and J 3 bases, leaving 15 bases between the germline ends. Germline V gene data show CDR1 as MDHEN and CDR2 as SYDVKM. The CDR3 length is 15 residues. DNA for the CDR3: TGTGCCAGCAGCTCACCCGACAGATACAATCAGCCCCAGCATTTT. Translation gives CASSSPDRYNQPQHF.

This clonotype was observed a few times. This chain uses TRBV27 with TRBJ1-2; the D is unclear. Trimming removed 9 bases at V and 4 bases at J, with 18 bases between. The CDR3 covers 14 residues. Germline values: CDR1 MNHEY, CDR2 SMNVEV (reference sequence). Here the CDR3 DNA reads TGTGCCAGTTCCGAGGCGGCAGGAATCTATGGCTACACCTTC. The encoded protein is CASSEAAGIYGYTF.

This clonotype was picked up many times. The V and J genes are TRBV30 and TRBJ2-1; 7 bases are shared with TRBD2. The J segment lost 2 bases and the V segment lost 2 bases, leaving 3 bases of the junction unmatched. Germline V gene lookup returns CDR1 GTSNPN and CDR2 SVGIG (reference sequence). CDR3 length: 14 residues. In DNA form, the CDR3 reads TGTGCCTGGAGTCCGAGCGGGACCTACAATGAGCAGTTCTTC. Its protein product is CAWSPSGTYNEQFF.

Comment on this clonotype: The germline gene is not matched at one end of the junction; a read error may be the cause. This CDR3 reads CASREGGLEREKLFF. CDR3 nucleotides: TGTGCCAGCAGGGAAGGCGGCCTCGAGAGGGAAAAACTGTTTTTT. This chain joins TRBV2 and TRBJ1-4; no reliable D call. Germline V CDR1 and CDR2: SNHLY, FYNNEI. The CDR3 has 15 amino acids.

The V call is TRBV7-9, the J call TRBJ1-4, with D uncertain. Germline values: CDR1 SEHNR, CDR2 FQNEAQ (reference sequence). The CDR3 contains 17 residues. V was trimmed by 1 base and J by 7 bases, leaving 19 bases between them. The CDR3 DNA reads as TGTGCCAGCAGCTTAGGGCAGGCCAATCCTCTTTCTGAAAAACTGTTTTTT. It specifies CASSLGQANPLSEKLFF.

This clonotype was seen at least ten times. The rearrangement joins TRBV20-1 to TRBJ2-7, with D possibly being TRBD1 (6 bases). Germline CDR1 reads DFQATT; CDR2 reads SNEGSKA (reference sequence). The CDR3 sequence is 15 residues long. V was cut by 4 bases and J by 6 bases, with 22 bases left in between. CDR3 nucleotide sequence: TGCAGTGCTATTTTGACCCAGGGGATAGTGCTCGAGCAGTACTTC. It translates to CSAILTQGIVLEQYF.

This clonotype was seen ten or more times. The chain has TRBV20-1 and TRBJ2-1; TRBD2 matches 10 bases. CDR1 DFQATT and CDR2 SNEGSKA come from the germline V gene (reference sequence). The CDR3 is 12 residues long. V shed 2 bases, J shed 9 bases, and the junction held 1 base outside the gene matches. The CDR3 DNA is TGCAGTGCTAGATGGACTAGCGGTGAGCAGTTCTTC. Translated: CSARWTSGEQFF.

Many counts were recorded for this clonotype. V and J are TRBV20-1 and TRBJ2-1, with D possibly called TRBD1 or TRBD2 (6 bases each). Germline V gives CDR1 DFQATT, CDR2 SNEGSKA (reference sequence). The V end lost 1 base, the J end lost 6 bases, and 28 bases lay between the germline ends. The CDR3 is 19 amino acids. The CDR3 region has the DNA TGCAGTGCTAGAGGCTGGATAAAGGGGGGCAAGGGGGTGACCAATGAGCAGTTCTTC. Its protein is CSARGWIKGGKGVTNEQFF.